The rows below give T cell receptor beta chains drawn from one sample of a study of blood T cell repertoires in COVID-19. Sequenced by immunoSEQ multiplex PCR; TCRdb stores in-frame clones only, minus some. The sample includes fewer than 150,000 clones, 70% to 90% of them seen just once. Sequencing was performed on peripheral blood. The receptor source for this set is a woman in her seventies who had recovered from COVID-19. CDR3s include the opening cysteine and the closing phenylalanine or tryptophan. Each record gives: J gene, clone size, D gene, V gene, CDR3 DNA, CDR3 protein. A D gene is named only where the DNA matches it firmly. Rows give clone size only sometimes, using once, few, many, or a class for an expanded clone.

>TRBJ2-1|.|TRBD2|TRBV27
TGTGCCAGCAGTTTTCGGGTTGTGGCACTAGCGGGAGGGTCTTTCGGGAATGAGCAGTTCTTC
CASSFRVVALAGGSFGNEQFF
>TRBJ1-2|.|.|TRBV20-1
TGCAGTGCCCGGACAGCCCGTGGCTACACCTTC
CSARTARGYTF
>TRBJ2-1|.|TRBD2|TRBV24-1
TGTGCCACCAGTGATTTAGGGCCTAGCGGGAGGGTAGGAGTCAATGAGCAGTTCTTC
CATSDLGPSGRVGVNEQFF
>TRBJ1-1|.|TRBD1|TRBV19
TGTGCCAGTACCAGAACTGCAGGGGGCACTGAAGCTTTCTTT
CASTRTAGGTEAFF
>TRBJ1-6|.|TRBD1|TRBV29-1
TGCAGCGTCCAGGACAGGGGGCATTCACCCCTCCACTTT
CSVQDRGHSPLHF
>TRBJ2-4|.|.|TRBV5-6
TGTGCCAGCAGCTTGGAAGCAGGGGACATTCAGTACTTC
CASSLEAGDIQYF
>TRBJ2-7|.|TRBD1|TRBV6-5
TGTGCCAGCAGTTTCGACAGGGGCCGGAACTACGAGCAGTACTTC
CASSFDRGRNYEQYF
>TRBJ2-5|.|.|TRBV7-3
TGTGCCAGCAGCCCAGATAGGGGCTCGGAGACCCAGTACTTC
CASSPDRGSETQYF
>TRBJ2-6|.|.|TRBV10-2
TGCGCCAGCAGTGACCGGGGGGCCTTAGGTGGGGCCAACGTCCTGACTTTC
CASSDRGALGGANVLTF
>TRBJ2-7|.|.|TRBV7-9
TGTGCCAGCAGCGTTTGGACACTGTACGAGCAGTACTTC
CASSVWTLYEQYF
>TRBJ2-5|.|TRBD2|TRBV7-3
TGTGCCAGCAGCGGGAGGGCGGGGGAGACCCAGTACTTC
CASSGRAGETQYF
>TRBJ2-1|.|TRBD2|TRBV24-1
TGTGCCACCAGTGGTACTAGCGGATCCTACAATGAGCAGTTCTTC
CATSGTSGSYNEQFF
>TRBJ1-5|once|.|TRBV7-2
TGTGCCAGCAGCCAGCAGTCAGGTACTGATCAGCCCCAGCATTTT
CASSQQSGTDQPQHF
>TRBJ2-5|.|.|TRBV12-3/TRBV12-4
TGTGCTACCGCGACAGGAGCCTCGCCCCAGTACTTC
CATATGASPQYF
>TRBJ1-4|.|TRBD1|TRBV28
TGTGCCAGCAGCTACCAGGGGGGAGGTGAAAAACTGTTTTTT
CASSYQGGGEKLFF
>TRBJ2-3|.|TRBD2|TRBV5-4
TGTGCCAGCAGCTTAGTACCGGGACTAGCGGGGGGCCCTAGCACAGATACGCAGTATTTT
CASSLVPGLAGGPSTDTQYF
>TRBJ2-7|.|.|TRBV28
TGTGCCAGCAGTTCGGGAGAGGGTAGCGAGCAGTACTTC
CASSSGEGSEQYF
>TRBJ2-5|.|TRBD2|TRBV5-6
TGTGCCAGCAGCTTGTTAGCGGGGGGCATGGAGACCCAGTACTTC
CASSLLAGGMETQYF
>TRBJ2-6|.|.|TRBV9
TGTGCCAGCAGCGTAGGTCCAGGGGCGTCCTCTGGGGCCAACGTCCTGACTTTC
CASSVGPGASSGANVLTF
>TRBJ1-5|.|.|TRBV28
TGTGCCAGCAGTCCGTCAGGAATGAATCAGCCCCAGCATTTT
CASSPSGMNQPQHF
>TRBJ2-2|.|.|TRBV7-6
TGTGCCAGCAGCTTCTCCGGGACAAACACCGGGGAGCTGTTTTTT
CASSFSGTNTGELFF
>TRBJ2-2|.|TRBD2|TRBV28
TGTGCCAGCAGTCCTCGATGGGGTCGACTAGCGGGAGCCGGGGAGCTGTTTTTT
CASSPRWGRLAGAGELFF
>TRBJ2-7|.|.|TRBV27
TGTGCCAGCAGTCAATACAGATTTTCCTACGAGCAGTACTTC
CASSQYRFSYEQYF
>TRBJ1-2|few|.|TRBV24-1
TGTGCCACCAGTGATCGGGGAATGAGGAGAGGCTACACCTTC
CATSDRGMRRGYTF
>TRBJ1-4|.|TRBD1|TRBV6-6
TGTGCCAGCAGTTACGGAGGGACAGGAAATGAAAAACTGTTTTTT
CASSYGGTGNEKLFF
>TRBJ1-4|.|.|TRBV4-2
TGTGCCAGCAGCCCACAAGGGGCAGTCTTAAATGAAAAACTGTTTTTT
CASSPQGAVLNEKLFF